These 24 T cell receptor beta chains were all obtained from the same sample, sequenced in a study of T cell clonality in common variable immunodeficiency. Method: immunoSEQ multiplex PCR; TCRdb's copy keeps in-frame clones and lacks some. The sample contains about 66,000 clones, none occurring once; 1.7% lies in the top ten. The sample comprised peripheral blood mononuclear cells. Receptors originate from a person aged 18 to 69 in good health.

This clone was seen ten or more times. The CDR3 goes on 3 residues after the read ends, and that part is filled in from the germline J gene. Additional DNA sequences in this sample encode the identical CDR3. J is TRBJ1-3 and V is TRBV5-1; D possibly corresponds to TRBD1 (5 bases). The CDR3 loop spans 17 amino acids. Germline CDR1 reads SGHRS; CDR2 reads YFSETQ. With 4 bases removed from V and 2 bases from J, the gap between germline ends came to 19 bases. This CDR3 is CASSLQTQELPGNTIYF. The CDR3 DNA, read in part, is TGCGCCAGCAGCCTTCAAACACAGGAACTTCCTGGAAACACC.

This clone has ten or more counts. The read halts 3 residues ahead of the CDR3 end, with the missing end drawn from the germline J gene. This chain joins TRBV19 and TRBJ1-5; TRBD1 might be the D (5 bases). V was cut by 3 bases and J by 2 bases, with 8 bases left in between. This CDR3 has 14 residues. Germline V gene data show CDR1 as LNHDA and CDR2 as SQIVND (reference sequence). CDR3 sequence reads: CASSIWGGNQPQHF. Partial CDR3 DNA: TGTGCCAGTAGTATTTGGGGCGGCAATCAGCCC.

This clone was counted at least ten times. CDR3 sequence: CATRGTGGTDTQYF. The sequenced part of the CDR3 DNA is TGTGCCACCCGCGGCACAGGGGGCACAGATACG. The chain recombines TRBV18 with TRBJ2-3; 7 nucleotides agree with TRBD1. The read falls 3 residues short of the CDR3 end, and the missing part is taken from the germline J gene. CDR3 length: 14 residues. Trimming removed 10 bases from V and 1 base from J; junction bases left unmatched: 8. Germline V gene lookup returns CDR1 KGHSH and CDR2 LQKENI. The whole variable domain, filled in from reference TRBV18 and TRBJ2-3, reads NAGVMQNPRHLVRRRGQEARLRCSPMKGHSHVYWYRQLPEEGLKFMVYLQKENIIDESGMPKERFSAEFPKEGPSILRIQQVVRGDSAAYFCATRGTGGTDTQYFGPGTRLTVL.

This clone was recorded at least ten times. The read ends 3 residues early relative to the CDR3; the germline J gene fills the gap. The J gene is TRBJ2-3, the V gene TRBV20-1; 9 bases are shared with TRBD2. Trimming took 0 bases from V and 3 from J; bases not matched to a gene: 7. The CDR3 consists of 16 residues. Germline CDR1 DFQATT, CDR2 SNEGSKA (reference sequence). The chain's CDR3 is CSARDPRAGGTDTQYF. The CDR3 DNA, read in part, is TGCAGTGCTAGAGATCCCCGAGCGGGAGGAACAGATACG.

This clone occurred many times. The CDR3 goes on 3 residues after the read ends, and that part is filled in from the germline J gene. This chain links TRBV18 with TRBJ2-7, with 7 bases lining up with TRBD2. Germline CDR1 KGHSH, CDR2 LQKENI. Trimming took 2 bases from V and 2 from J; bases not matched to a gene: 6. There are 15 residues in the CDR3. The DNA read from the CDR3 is TGTGCCAGCTCACCAGGCCAGCGGGGCCCCTACGAG. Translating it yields CASSPGQRGPYE. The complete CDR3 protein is CASSPGQRGPYEQYF.

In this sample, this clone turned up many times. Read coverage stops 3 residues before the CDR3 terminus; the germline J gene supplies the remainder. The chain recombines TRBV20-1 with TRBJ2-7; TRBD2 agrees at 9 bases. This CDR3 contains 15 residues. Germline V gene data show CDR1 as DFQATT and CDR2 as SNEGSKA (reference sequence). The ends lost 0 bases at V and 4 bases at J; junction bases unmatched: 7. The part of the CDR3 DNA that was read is TGCAGTGCTAGAGATTGGCCTAGCGGGAAATACGAG. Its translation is CSARDWPSGKYE. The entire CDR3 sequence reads CSARDWPSGKYEQYF.

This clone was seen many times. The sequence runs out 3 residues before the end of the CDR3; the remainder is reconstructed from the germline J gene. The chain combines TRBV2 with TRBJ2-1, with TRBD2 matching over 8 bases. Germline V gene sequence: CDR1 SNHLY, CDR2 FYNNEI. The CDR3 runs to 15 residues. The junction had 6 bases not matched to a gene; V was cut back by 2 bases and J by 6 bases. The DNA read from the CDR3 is TGTGCCAGCAGTGAACTGCGGGGGGACGCCAATGAG. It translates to CASSELRGDANE. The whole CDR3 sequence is CASSELRGDANEQFF.

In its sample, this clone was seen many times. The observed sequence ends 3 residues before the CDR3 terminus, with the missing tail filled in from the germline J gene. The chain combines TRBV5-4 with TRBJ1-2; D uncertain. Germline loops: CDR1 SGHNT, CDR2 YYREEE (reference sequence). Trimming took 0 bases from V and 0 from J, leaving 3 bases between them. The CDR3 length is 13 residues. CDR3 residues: CASSLGTNYGYTF. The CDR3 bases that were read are TGTGCCAGCAGCTTGGGTACTAACTATGGC.

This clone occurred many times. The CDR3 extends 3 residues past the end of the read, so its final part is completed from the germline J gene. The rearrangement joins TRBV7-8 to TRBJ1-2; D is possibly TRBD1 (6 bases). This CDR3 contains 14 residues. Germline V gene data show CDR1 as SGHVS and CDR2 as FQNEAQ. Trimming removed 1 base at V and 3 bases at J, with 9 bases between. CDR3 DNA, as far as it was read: TGTGCCAGCAGCTTAGGACAGGAGGACTATGGC. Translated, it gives CASSLGQEDYG. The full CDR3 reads CASSLGQEDYGYTF.

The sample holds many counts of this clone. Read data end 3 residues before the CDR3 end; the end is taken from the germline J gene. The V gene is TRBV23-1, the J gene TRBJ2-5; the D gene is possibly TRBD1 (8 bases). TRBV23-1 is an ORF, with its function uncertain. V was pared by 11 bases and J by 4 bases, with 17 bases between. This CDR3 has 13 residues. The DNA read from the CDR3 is TGCGCCTTCCCAACAGGGGGGGGAGAGACC. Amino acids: CAFPTGGGET. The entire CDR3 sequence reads CAFPTGGGETQYF.

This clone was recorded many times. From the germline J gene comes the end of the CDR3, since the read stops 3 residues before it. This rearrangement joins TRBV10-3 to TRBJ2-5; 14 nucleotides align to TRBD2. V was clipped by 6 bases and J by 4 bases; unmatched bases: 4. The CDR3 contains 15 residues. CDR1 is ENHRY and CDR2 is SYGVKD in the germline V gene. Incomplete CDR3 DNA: TGTGCCATCAGGGGGACTAGCGGGAGTGGAGAGACC. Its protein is CAIRGTSGSGET. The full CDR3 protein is CAIRGTSGSGETQYF.

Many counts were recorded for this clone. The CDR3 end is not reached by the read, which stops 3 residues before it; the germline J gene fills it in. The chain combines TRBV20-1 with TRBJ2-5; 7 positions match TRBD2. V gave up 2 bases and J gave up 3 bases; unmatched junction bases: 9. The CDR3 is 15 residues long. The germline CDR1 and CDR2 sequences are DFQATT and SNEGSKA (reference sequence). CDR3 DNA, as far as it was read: TGCAGTGCTAGACGGGGGGTCCCCGGGGAAGAGACC. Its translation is CSARRGVPGEET. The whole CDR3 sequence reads CSARRGVPGEETQYF.

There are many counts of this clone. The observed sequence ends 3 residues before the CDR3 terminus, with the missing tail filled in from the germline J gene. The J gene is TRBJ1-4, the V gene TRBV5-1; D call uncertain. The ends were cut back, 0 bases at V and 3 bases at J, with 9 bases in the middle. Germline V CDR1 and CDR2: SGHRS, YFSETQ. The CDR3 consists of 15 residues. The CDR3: CASSLGHNPNEKLFF. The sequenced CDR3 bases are TGCGCCAGCAGCTTGGGACACAATCCTAATGAAAAA. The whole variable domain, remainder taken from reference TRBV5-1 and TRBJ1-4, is KAGVTQTPRYLIKTRGQQVTLSCSPISGHRSVSWYQQTPGQGLQFLFEYFSETQRNKGNFPGRFSGRQFSNSRSEMNVSTLELGDSALYLCASSLGHNPNEKLFFGSGTQLSVL.

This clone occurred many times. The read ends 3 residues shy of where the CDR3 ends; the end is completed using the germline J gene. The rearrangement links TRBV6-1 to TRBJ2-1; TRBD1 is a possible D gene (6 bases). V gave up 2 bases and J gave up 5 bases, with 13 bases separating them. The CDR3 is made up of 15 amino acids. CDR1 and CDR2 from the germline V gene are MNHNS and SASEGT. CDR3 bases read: TGTGCCAGCAGTGAATACACAGGACAGAACAATGAG. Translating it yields CASSEYTGQNNE. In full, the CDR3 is CASSEYTGQNNEQFF.

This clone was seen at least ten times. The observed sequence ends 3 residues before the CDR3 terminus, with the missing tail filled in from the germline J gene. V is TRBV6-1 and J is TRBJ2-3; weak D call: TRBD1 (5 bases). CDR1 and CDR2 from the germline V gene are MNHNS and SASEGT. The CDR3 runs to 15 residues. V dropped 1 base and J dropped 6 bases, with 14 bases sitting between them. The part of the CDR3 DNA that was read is TGTGCCAGCAGTGAAGATACAGGACCTATGGATACG. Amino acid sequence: CASSEDTGPMDT. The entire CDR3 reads CASSEDTGPMDTQYF.

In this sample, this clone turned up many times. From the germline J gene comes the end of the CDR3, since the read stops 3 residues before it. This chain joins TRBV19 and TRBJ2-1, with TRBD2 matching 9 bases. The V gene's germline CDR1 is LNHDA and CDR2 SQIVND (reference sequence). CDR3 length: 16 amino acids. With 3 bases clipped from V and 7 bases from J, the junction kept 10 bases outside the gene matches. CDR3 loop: CASSMLAGGPRNEQFF. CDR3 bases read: TGTGCCAGTAGTATGTTGGCGGGAGGGCCTCGGAATGAG.

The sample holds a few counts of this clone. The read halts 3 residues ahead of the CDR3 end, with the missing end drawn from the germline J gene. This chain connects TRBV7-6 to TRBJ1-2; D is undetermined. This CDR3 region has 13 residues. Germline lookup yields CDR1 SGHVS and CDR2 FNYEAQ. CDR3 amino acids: CASSLSRVNTYTF. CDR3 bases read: TGTGCCAGCAGCTTAAGTAGAGTAAATACC.

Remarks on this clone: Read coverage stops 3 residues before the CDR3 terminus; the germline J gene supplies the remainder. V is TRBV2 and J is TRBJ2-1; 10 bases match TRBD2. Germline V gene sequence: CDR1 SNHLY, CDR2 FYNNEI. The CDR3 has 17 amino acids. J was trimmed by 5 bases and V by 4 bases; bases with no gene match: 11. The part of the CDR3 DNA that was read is TGTGCCAGCAGTGTCCTGAGAGTAGCGGGAGGCCACAATGAG. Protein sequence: CASSVLRVAGGHNE. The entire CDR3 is CASSVLRVAGGHNEQFF.

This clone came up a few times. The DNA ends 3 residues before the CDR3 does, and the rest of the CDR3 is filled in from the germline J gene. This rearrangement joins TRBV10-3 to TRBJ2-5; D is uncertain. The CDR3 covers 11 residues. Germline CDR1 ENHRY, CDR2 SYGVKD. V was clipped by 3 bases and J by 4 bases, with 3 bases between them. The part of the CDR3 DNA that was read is TGTGCCATCAGTGACCGAGAGACC. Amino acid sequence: CAISDRET. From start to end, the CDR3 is CAISDRETQYF.

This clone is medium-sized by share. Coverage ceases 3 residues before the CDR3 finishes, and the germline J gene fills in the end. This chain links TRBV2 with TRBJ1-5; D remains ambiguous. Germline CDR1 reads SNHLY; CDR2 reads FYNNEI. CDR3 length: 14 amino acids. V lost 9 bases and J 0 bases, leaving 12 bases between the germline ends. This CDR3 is CASSRSGSNQPQHF. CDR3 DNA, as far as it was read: TGTGCCAGTTCTCGTTCAGGTAGCAATCAGCCC.

The DNA read from the CDR3 is TGTGCCTGGAGTGCGGGGAGGGATCAGACC. Protein product: CAWSAGRDQT. The complete CDR3 protein is CAWSAGRDQTQYF. This chain connects TRBV30 to TRBJ2-5, with 7 nucleotides matching TRBD2. The read ends 3 residues shy of where the CDR3 ends; the end is completed using the germline J gene. Unmatched junction bases numbered 5, after V lost 1 base and J lost 6 bases. Germline V gene data show CDR1 as GTSNPN and CDR2 as SVGIG (reference sequence). The CDR3 consists of 13 residues.

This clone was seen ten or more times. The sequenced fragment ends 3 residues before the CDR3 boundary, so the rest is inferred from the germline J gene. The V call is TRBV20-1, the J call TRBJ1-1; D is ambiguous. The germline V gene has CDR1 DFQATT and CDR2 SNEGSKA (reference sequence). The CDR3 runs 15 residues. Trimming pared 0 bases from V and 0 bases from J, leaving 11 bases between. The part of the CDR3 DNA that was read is TGCAGTGCTAGAGATCCCCACACAATGAACACTGAA. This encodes CSARDPHTMNTE. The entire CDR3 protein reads CSARDPHTMNTEAFF.

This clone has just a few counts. Incomplete CDR3 DNA: TGCAGTGCTGTGGGTCTAGCGGGAGGATTCCTGTACGAG. Its protein is CSAVGLAGGFLYE. The complete CDR3 reads CSAVGLAGGFLYEQYF. The chain couples TRBV20-1 to TRBJ2-7, with TRBD2 matching over 11 bases. Read sequence stops 3 residues before the CDR3 end, and the germline J gene provides the missing end. The ends lost 5 bases at V and 4 bases at J; junction bases unmatched: 13. This CDR3 comprises 16 residues. CDR1 is DFQATT, CDR2 SNEGSKA, per germline (reference sequence).

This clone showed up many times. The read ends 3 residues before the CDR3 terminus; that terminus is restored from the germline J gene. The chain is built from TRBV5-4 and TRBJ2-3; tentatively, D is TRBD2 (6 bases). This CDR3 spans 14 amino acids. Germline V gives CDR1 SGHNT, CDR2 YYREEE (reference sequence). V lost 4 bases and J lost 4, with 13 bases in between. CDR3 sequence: CASSPTGVADTQYF. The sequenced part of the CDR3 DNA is TGTGCCAGCAGCCCGACGGGGGTCGCAGATACG.